This entry describes one TCR beta chain. Its antigen is still unknown. Libraries were prepared by immunoSEQ multiplex PCR; TCRdb keeps only in-frame clonotypes and omits some of them. The repertoire holds 71,000 or so clones, with roughly 86% as singletons. The CDR3 contains 14 residues. Trimming shortened V by 1 base and J by 1 base, and 5 bases separated the two germline ends. CDR1 and CDR2 from the germline V gene are WSHSY and SAAADI. This specimen comes from a study of OX40 agonist ivuxolimab in advanced cancers. In the study overall: The patients received ivuxolimab by intravenous route every 2 weeks at 0.01 to 10 mg/kg. Study observations and caveats: With doses of 0.1 to 3.0 mg/kg, CD4+ and CD8+ blood T cells had undergone clonal expansion by week 6.

This chain joins TRBV10-2 and TRBJ1-3, with no clear D. The material sequenced was CD4+ or CD8+ T cells sorted from blood, taken in a trial of the OX40 agonist ivuxolimab. This receptor was obtained from an adult with an advanced solid tumor such as melanoma, head and neck, liver or kidney cancer. This CDR3 reads CASSELTSGNTIYF. CDR3 DNA sequence: TGCGCCAGCAGTGAGTTGACTTCTGGAAACACCATATATTTT.